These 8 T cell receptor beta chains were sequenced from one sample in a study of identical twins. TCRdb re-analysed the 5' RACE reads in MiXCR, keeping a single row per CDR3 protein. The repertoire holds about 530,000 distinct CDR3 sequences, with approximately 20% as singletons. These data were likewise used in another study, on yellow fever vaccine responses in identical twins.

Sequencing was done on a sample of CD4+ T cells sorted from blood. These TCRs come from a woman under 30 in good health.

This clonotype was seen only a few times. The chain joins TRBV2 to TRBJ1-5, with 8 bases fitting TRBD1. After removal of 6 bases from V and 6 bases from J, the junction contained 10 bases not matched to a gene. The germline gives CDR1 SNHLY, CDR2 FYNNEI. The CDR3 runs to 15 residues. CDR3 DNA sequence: TGTGCCAGCAGCCGTGAGACAGGGGTGTTTCAGCCCCAGCATTTT. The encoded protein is CASSRETGVFQPQHF.

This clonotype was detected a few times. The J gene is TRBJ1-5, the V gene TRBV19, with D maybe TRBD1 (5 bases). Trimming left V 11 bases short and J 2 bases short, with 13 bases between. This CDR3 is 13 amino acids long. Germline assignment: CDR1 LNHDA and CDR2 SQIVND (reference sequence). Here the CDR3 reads CAVGGSRNQPQHF. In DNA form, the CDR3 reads TGTGCCGTTGGGGGAAGTCGCAATCAGCCCCAGCATTTT.

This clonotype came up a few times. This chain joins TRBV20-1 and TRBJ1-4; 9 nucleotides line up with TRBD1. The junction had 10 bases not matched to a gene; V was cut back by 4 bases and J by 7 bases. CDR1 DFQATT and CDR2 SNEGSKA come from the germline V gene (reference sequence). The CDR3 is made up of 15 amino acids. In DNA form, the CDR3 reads TGCAGTGCTAACCCCTACAGGGGGCCGGGTGAAAAACTGTTTTTT. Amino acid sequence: CSANPYRGPGEKLFF.

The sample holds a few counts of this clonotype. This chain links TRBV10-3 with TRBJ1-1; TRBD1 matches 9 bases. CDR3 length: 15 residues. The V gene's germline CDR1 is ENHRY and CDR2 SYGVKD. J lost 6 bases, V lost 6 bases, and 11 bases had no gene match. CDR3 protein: CAISPSGTGTPEAFF. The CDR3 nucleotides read TGTGCCATCAGCCCATCCGGGACAGGGACACCTGAAGCTTTCTTT.

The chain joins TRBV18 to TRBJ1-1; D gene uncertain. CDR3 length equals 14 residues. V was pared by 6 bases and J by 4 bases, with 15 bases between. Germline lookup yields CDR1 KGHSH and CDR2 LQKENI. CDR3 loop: CASSPKGESTEAFF. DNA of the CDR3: TGTGCCAGCTCCCCTAAGGGTGAAAGCACTGAAGCTTTCTTT.

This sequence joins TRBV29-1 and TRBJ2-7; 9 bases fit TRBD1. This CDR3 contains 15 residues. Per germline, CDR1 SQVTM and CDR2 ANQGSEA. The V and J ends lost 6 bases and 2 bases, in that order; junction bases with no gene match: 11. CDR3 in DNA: TGCAGCGTGGATACCGGGACAGGGAAGGCCTACGAGCAGTACTTC. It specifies CSVDTGTGKAYEQYF.

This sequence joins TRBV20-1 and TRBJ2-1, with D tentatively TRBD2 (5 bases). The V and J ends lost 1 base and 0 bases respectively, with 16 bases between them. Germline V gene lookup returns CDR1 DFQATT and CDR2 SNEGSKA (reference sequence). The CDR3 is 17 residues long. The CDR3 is CSARVGNSANSYNEQFF. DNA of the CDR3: TGCAGTGCTAGAGTGGGTAATAGCGCTAACTCCTACAATGAGCAGTTCTTC.

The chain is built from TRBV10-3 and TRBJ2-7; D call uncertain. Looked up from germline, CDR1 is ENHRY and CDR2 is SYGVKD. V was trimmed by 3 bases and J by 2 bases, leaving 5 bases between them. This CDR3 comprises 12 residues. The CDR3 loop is CAISDSPYEQYF. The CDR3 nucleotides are TGTGCCATCAGTGACAGCCCCTACGAGCAGTACTTC.